What follows are 28 T cell receptor beta chains derived from one specimen sequenced in a study of technical replicates of blood from several donors. The assay was immunoSEQ multiplex PCR, and TCRdb's table has in-frame clones only and misses some. The table shows 55,000 to 70,000 clones, with just under 90% occurring only once. The sample comprised PBMCs. Receptors were obtained from a human donor in good health. Some clones in this sample may be carry-over from other donors' samples.

V is TRBV5-4 and J is TRBJ1-2, with TRBD1 identical over 10 bases. The CDR3 covers 17 residues. Germline V CDR1 and CDR2: SGHNT, YYREEE (reference sequence). V was pared by 0 bases and J by 2 bases, with 7 bases of the junction left unmatched. The CDR3 DNA reads as TGTGCCAGCAGCTTGGCCCCCCGGGACAGGGGAAACTATGGCTACACCTTC. It codes for CASSLAPRDRGNYGYTF.

The chain uses TRBV19 and TRBJ1-2; possible D gene TRBD1, 6 bases. The length of the CDR3 is 14 residues. CDR1 and CDR2 from the germline V gene are LNHDA and SQIVND (reference sequence). V lost 5 bases and J lost 7, with 17 bases in between. CDR3 loop: CASSPPGDVLGYTF. The DNA for the CDR3 is TGTGCCAGTAGTCCACCAGGGGACGTACTTGGCTACACCTTC.

This clone was detected only once. The chain joins TRBV6-1 to TRBJ1-1; the D gene is possibly TRBD1 (5 bases). This CDR3 has 13 residues. Per the germline V gene, CDR1 is MNHNS and CDR2 is SASEGT. V was pared by 10 bases and J by 3 bases, with 15 bases between. CDR3 sequence: CATREGQDTEAFF. In nucleotides, the CDR3 is TGTGCCACCCGGGAGGGGCAGGACACTGAAGCTTTCTTT.

This chain joins TRBV4-2 and TRBJ2-3; D uncertain. The CDR3 totals 14 residues. CDR1 and CDR2 from the germline V gene are LGHNA and YNFKEQ. V was cut by 0 bases and J by 4 bases, with 8 bases left in between. The chain's CDR3 is CASSQDLAPDTQYF. CDR3 nucleotide sequence: TGTGCCAGCAGCCAAGATTTAGCCCCAGATACGCAGTATTTT.

V and J are TRBV4-3 and TRBJ2-3; D ambiguous. CDR1 and CDR2 from the germline V gene are LGHNA and YSLEER. This CDR3 has 13 residues. Trimming shortened V by 5 bases and J by 4 bases, and 10 bases separated the two germline ends. The CDR3 is CASSESRADTQYF. For the CDR3, the DNA is TGCGCCAGCAGCGAGTCTCGCGCAGATACGCAGTATTTT.

This clone was recorded only once. The chain combines TRBV4-3 with TRBJ1-2; no firm D call. The CDR3 is 15 amino acids. V was trimmed by 0 bases and J by 2 bases, leaving 10 bases between them. Germline CDR1 and CDR2: LGHNA and YSLEER. CDR3 region: CASSQEATKNYGYTF. For the CDR3, the DNA is TGCGCCAGCAGCCAAGAGGCCACGAAAAACTATGGCTACACCTTC.

The genes are TRBV29-1 and TRBJ1-1; the match to TRBD1 covers 9 bases. From germline, CDR1 is SQVTM and CDR2 ANQGSEA. There are 13 residues in the CDR3. The V and J ends lost 7 bases and 2 bases, in that order; junction bases with no gene match: 5. The CDR3 protein is CSGLTGGNTEAFF. The CDR3, as DNA: TGCAGCGGCCTCACAGGGGGCAACACTGAAGCTTTCTTT.

The CDR3 region has the DNA TGTGCCAGCAGCTTAGTGGGACAGGGCTACGAGCAGTACTTC. It codes for CASSLVGQGYEQYF. This chain joins TRBV7-9 and TRBJ2-7; the match to TRBD1 covers 9 bases. V trimming: 1 base; J trimming: 3 bases; junction bases outside the gene matches: 1. CDR1 and CDR2 (germline): SEHNR, FQNEAQ (reference sequence). The CDR3 spans 14 residues.

V gene TRBV7-9 combines with J gene TRBJ2-7, with 8 bases lining up with TRBD1. Germline loops: CDR1 SEHNR, CDR2 FQNEAQ (reference sequence). This CDR3 contains 17 residues. Germline trimming cut 5 bases from V and 0 bases from J; bases unmatched to any gene: 12. As DNA, the CDR3 is TGTGCCAGCAGCGGACACACAGGGGGTGGAAGCTCCTACGAGCAGTACTTC. Translating it yields CASSGHTGGGSSYEQYF.

This chain connects TRBV20-1 to TRBJ1-2; D might be TRBD1 (6 bases). Germline V gives CDR1 DFQATT, CDR2 SNEGSKA (reference sequence). The CDR3 extends over 11 amino acids. Trimming took 5 bases from V and 8 from J, leaving 12 bases between them. The CDR3 region has the DNA TGCAGTGCTCAGGACAGTAGGGGCTACACCTTC. Encoded protein: CSAQDSRGYTF.

The chain is built from TRBV30 and TRBJ1-6, with D uncertain. V was shortened by 2 bases and J by 11 bases, with 7 bases between the two germline ends. CDR3 length equals 11 residues. Per the germline V gene, CDR1 is GTSNPN and CDR2 is SVGIG (reference sequence). CDR3 sequence (DNA): TGTGCCTGGAGTCTGGGCCCACCCCTCCACTTT. This translates into CAWSLGPPLHF.

The rearrangement links TRBV7-2 to TRBJ2-7; D is unclear. The CDR3 consists of 13 residues. Trimming left V 2 bases short and J 2 bases short, with 7 bases between. Germline values: CDR1 SGHTA, CDR2 FQGNSA. This CDR3 reads CASSLNRPYEQYF. For the CDR3, the DNA is TGTGCCAGCAGCTTAAACAGACCCTACGAGCAGTACTTC.

The chain is built from TRBV7-2 and TRBJ1-5; unclear D gene. Between the trimmed V and J ends, which lost 7 bases and 0 bases, there was a span of 4 bases. The CDR3 has 12 amino acids. Germline CDR1 and CDR2: SGHTA and FQGNSA. DNA for the CDR3: TGTGCCAGCACTAGTAGCAATCAGCCCCAGCATTTT. Translation: CASTSSNQPQHF. Looking up the rest from reference TRBV7-2 and TRBJ1-5 gives the full variable domain: GAGVSQSPSNKVTEKGKDVELRCDPISGHTALYWYRQSLGQGLEFLIYFQGNSAPDKSGLPSDRFSAERTGGSVSTLTIQRTQQEDSAVYLCASTSSNQPQHFGDGTRLSIL.

The chain recombines TRBV29-1 with TRBJ2-5, with TRBD2 matching 7 bases. With V trimmed by 7 bases and J by 4 bases, 6 bases remained unmatched. The CDR3 runs 12 residues. Looked up from germline, CDR1 is SQVTM and CDR2 is ANQGSEA. This CDR3 reads CSASGEGETQYF. CDR3 sequence (DNA): TGCAGCGCGTCCGGGGAGGGAGAGACCCAGTACTTC.

This clone showed up just once. The rearrangement joins TRBV12-5 to TRBJ2-1; perhaps TRBD2 as D (6 bases). Germline loops: CDR1 LGHNT, CDR2 FRNRAP. The CDR3 sequence is 14 residues long. The germline V and J ends were trimmed by 0 bases and 6 bases, with 9 bases remaining between them. This chain's CDR3 is CASGLVTGSNEQFF. In nucleotides, the CDR3 is TGTGCTAGTGGTTTGGTAACCGGGAGCAATGAGCAGTTCTTC.

The genes are TRBV27 and TRBJ2-2; 7 positions match TRBD2. V was pared by 2 bases and J by 7 bases, with 7 bases of the junction left unmatched. Germline lookup yields CDR1 MNHEY and CDR2 SMNVEV (reference sequence). The CDR3 sequence is 15 residues long. DNA for the CDR3: TGTGCCAGCAGTTTAAAGGTCGGGAGGATCGGGGAGCTGTTTTTT. It yields the protein CASSLKVGRIGELFF.

The chain is built from TRBV10-3 and TRBJ2-2; TRBD1 might be the D (5 bases). This CDR3 comprises 17 residues. V lost 8 bases, J lost 1 base, and 20 bases lay in between. Germline-derived CDR1 and CDR2 are ENHRY and SYGVKD. The chain's CDR3 is CAIHPGAASVNTGELFF. CDR3 nucleotides: TGTGCCATCCATCCTGGGGCGGCGTCGGTGAACACCGGGGAGCTGTTTTTT.

The rearrangement joins TRBV7-7 to TRBJ2-3; a possible D gene is TRBD1 (5 bases). Looked up from germline, CDR1 is SSHAT and CDR2 is FNYEAQ (reference sequence). The length of the CDR3 is 14 residues. The V end lost 5 bases, the J end lost 0 bases, and 9 bases lay between the germline ends. The CDR3 bases are TGTGCCAGCAGCCCCCCAGGGAGCACAGATACGCAGTATTTT. It codes for CASSPPGSTDTQYF.

V and J are TRBV5-1 and TRBJ1-2; D remains unclear. CDR3 length: 15 residues. Trimming removed 2 bases from V and 4 bases from J, with 15 bases in between. Germline values: CDR1 SGHRS, CDR2 YFSETQ. Here the CDR3 reads CASSFGLRRGYGYTF. In DNA, the CDR3 is TGCGCCAGCAGCTTCGGTCTGCGGCGGGGCTATGGCTACACCTTC.

The chain uses TRBV11-2 and TRBJ1-1, with 8 nucleotides matching TRBD1. The germline CDR1 and CDR2 sequences are SGHAT and FQNNGV. J lost 0 bases, V lost 6 bases, and 9 bases had no gene match. CDR3 length equals 16 residues. CDR3 loop: CASRTGVKAMNTEAFF. CDR3 DNA: TGTGCCAGCAGGACAGGGGTGAAGGCGATGAACACTGAAGCTTTCTTT. The whole variable domain, remainder taken from reference TRBV11-2 and TRBJ1-1, is EAGVAQSPRYKIIEKRQSVAFWCNPISGHATLYWYQQILGQGPKLLIQFQNNGVVDDSQLPKDRFSAERLKGVDSTLKIQPAKLEDSAVYLCASRTGVKAMNTEAFFGQGTRLTVV.

The V gene is TRBV30, the J gene TRBJ1-5, with TRBD1 identical over 8 bases. The germline gives CDR1 GTSNPN, CDR2 SVGIG (reference sequence). V lost 1 base, J lost 9 bases, and 11 bases stayed unmatched. The CDR3 is 15 amino acids. CDR3 nucleotide sequence: TGTGCCTGGAGTGGGATGGACAGGGAAATTCGGCCCCAGCATTTT. Residues: CAWSGMDREIRPQHF.

This chain links TRBV7-2 with TRBJ2-7, with 8 bases identical to TRBD1. V shed 4 bases and J 0 bases; nucleotides not matched to a gene: 5. CDR3 length: 15 amino acids. Per the germline V gene, CDR1 is SGHTA and CDR2 is FQGNSA. The CDR3 loop reads CASSSWDRSSYEQYF. For the CDR3, the DNA is TGTGCCAGCAGCTCCTGGGACAGGAGCTCCTACGAGCAGTACTTC. The full variable domain, its missing parts supplied by reference TRBV7-2 and TRBJ2-7, is GAGVSQSPSNKVTEKGKDVELRCDPISGHTALYWYRQSLGQGLEFLIYFQGNSAPDKSGLPSDRFSAERTGGSVSTLTIQRTQQEDSAVYLCASSSWDRSSYEQYFGPGTRLTVT.

This clone was picked up one time. The V call is TRBV5-1, the J call TRBJ2-7; TRBD1 matches 11 bases. Germline V gene lookup returns CDR1 SGHRS and CDR2 YFSETQ. With V trimmed by 4 bases and J by 7 bases, 7 bases remained unmatched. The CDR3 runs 14 residues. In nucleotides, the CDR3 is TGCGCCAGCAGCGGCGGGACAGGGGGGGGAGAGCAGTACTTC. Residues: CASSGGTGGGEQYF.

The chain joins TRBV7-9 to TRBJ1-1, with D possibly being TRBD1 (6 bases). Germline V lookup: CDR1 SEHNR, CDR2 FQNEAQ (reference sequence). The CDR3 is 15 residues long. The ends were cut back, 4 bases at V and 1 base at J, with 13 bases in the middle. The CDR3 reads CASSSKGGENTEAFF. The CDR3 DNA sequence: TGTGCCAGCAGCTCTAAAGGGGGGGAGAACACTGAAGCTTTCTTT.

This chain connects TRBV7-6 to TRBJ1-3; D is uncertain. The CDR3 extends over 18 amino acids. The V gene lost 2 bases and the J gene lost 0 bases, with 17 bases spanning the gap. Germline V CDR1 and CDR2: SGHVS, FNYEAQ. For the CDR3, the DNA is TGTGCCAGCAGCTTATTCTTGGGCCGCCGCACCTCTGGAAACACCATATATTTT. Its translation: CASSLFLGRRTSGNTIYF.

The chain is built from TRBV4-1 and TRBJ1-1; a weak D match, TRBD1 (6 bases). From germline, CDR1 is MGHRA and CDR2 YSYEKL. Trimming left V 1 base short and J 10 bases short, with 10 bases between. The CDR3 spans 12 residues. The CDR3 DNA is TGCGCCAGCAGCCAAGTAGCAGGGGTAGCTTTCTTT. This codes for CASSQVAGVAFF.

The genes are TRBV6-1 and TRBJ1-1; D is ambiguous. V was pared by 5 bases and J by 5 bases, with 12 bases between. CDR1 and CDR2 from the germline V gene are MNHNS and SASEGT. This CDR3 is 13 amino acids long. The CDR3 loop is CASSTEYGTEAFF. CDR3 in DNA: TGTGCCAGCAGTACCGAATACGGGACTGAAGCTTTCTTT.

The chain couples TRBV7-2 to TRBJ1-2; TRBD1 is a possible D gene (5 bases). Germline assignment: CDR1 SGHTA and CDR2 FQGNSA. Deletions cut 1 base from V and 4 bases from J, with 13 bases between. The CDR3 runs to 15 residues. In nucleotides, the CDR3 is TGTGCCAGCAGCTTAGAGGGGTGGTATGGCTATGGCTACACCTTC. Its translation is CASSLEGWYGYGYTF.